This T cell receptor beta chain appears in the sequencing data of a study of patients and donors after allogeneic stem cell transplantation (dated by TCRdb to about 2020). Library creation used RT-PCR. The data were produced on a NextSeq 550. The public reads were run again by TCRdb, first through fastp at Q25 and then through MiXCR, and only productive beta chains were kept. One record per CDR3 amino acid sequence lists the most common genes and DNA. Counted in this sample were about a million distinct CDR3 sequences; more than 15% of them appeared once. The top ten constitute 5% to 7.5% of the sample. The germline V gene specifies MNHEY as CDR1 and SVGAGI as CDR2. The CDR3 runs 14 residues from the cysteine to the phenylalanine. Of all the DNA, just the CDR3 is kept, 42 bases in frame from base 1. V and J lose 0 bases and 2 bases, and a span of 8 bases separates them. This clonotype has a handful of counts. Its binding antigen is unknown. No clone much larger than this one lies a single base away; base qualities are absent.

The chain was built from TRBV6-5 and TRBJ2-7; the D segment may tentatively be TRBD1 or TRBD2, each giving 6 matched bases. The clonotype comes from a human donor who was either an allogeneic HSCT recipient or a stem cell or donor lymphocyte infusion donor (not recorded which). It is not recorded whose cells these are; they may come from a transplant donor. The sequencing input was blood, either unsorted or a sorted T cell fraction (not recorded which). In nucleotide form, the sequence is TGTGCCAGCAGTTACTCTGGGGGGCCCTACGAGCAGTACTTC. The encoded protein is CASSYSGGPYEQYF.